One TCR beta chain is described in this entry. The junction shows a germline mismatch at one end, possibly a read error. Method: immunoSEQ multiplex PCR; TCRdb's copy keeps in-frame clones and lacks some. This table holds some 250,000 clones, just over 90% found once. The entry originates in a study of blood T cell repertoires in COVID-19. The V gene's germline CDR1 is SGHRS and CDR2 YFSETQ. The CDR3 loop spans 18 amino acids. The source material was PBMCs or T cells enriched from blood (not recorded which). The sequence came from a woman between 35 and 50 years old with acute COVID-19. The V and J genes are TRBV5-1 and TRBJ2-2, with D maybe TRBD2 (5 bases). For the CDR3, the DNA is TGCGCCAGCAGCTTGGTTAGACTTACCACCTCGAACACCGGGAAGCTGTTTTTT. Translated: CASSLVRLTTSNTGKLFF.